The clone carrying this T cell receptor (beta chain) was picked up a small number of times. Its antigen is not identified. Within the sample, other DNA sequences also encode this same CDR3. The CDR3 runs to 15 residues. J lost 4 bases, V lost 6 bases, and 8 bases had no gene match. Germline V gives CDR1 MRHNA, CDR2 SNTAGT. The data are from a study of cytomegalovirus exposure and HLA in healthy donors. Notes on the study in general: The productive fraction for most TCR beta V segments was about 90% or about 30% in an earlier analysis.

The PCR contained 60 Vbeta and 13 Jbeta primers. Profiled with immunoSEQ multiplex PCR; TCRdb holds only in-frame clones, not every one. Seen here are about 200,000 clones, over 60% observed once, and the top ten hold 15% to 18%. Sequenced sample: PBMCs. This chain links TRBV6-4 with TRBJ1-1, with 10 positions matching TRBD1. This sequence was found in a man aged 35 to 55 in good health and CMV-seronegative. CDR3 residues: CASRPRQGAITEAFF. The CDR3 DNA reads as TGTGCCAGCAGGCCCCGACAGGGGGCAATCACTGAAGCTTTCTTT.